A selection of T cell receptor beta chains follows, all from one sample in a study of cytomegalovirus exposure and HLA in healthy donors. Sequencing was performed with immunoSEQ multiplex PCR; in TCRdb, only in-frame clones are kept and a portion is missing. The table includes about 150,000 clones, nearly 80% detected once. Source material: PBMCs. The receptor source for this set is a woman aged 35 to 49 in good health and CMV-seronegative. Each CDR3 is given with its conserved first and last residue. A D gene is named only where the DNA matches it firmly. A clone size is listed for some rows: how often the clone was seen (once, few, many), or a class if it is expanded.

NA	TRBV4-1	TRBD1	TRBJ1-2	TGCGCCAGCAGCCAAGGGACAGGGGCCTATGGCTACACCTTC	CASSQGTGAYGYTF
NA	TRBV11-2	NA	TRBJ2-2	TGTGCCAGCAGCTTGAGTGTTTCGGCCGGGGAGCTGTTTTTT	CASSLSVSAGELFF
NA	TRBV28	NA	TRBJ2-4	TGTGCCAGCAGTTTATTGGCAGGGGTGGACATTCAGTACTTC	CASSLLAGVDIQYF
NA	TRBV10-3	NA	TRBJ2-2	TGTGCCATCAGGACTAACTTCGGAGCGAACACCGGGGAGCTGTTTTTT	CAIRTNFGANTGELFF
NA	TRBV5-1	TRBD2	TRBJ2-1	TGCGCCAGCCGAGAGCGGGGGCACAGTGAGCAGTTCTTC	CASRERGHSEQFF
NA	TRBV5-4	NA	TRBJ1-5	TGTGCCAGCAGCTTCGGGGGTGCGAATCAGCCCCAGCATTTT	CASSFGGANQPQHF
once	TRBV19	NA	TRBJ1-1	TGTGCCAGTACCCTTGGGCAGGGTGACACTGAAGCTTTCTTT	CASTLGQGDTEAFF
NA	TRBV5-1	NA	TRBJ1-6	TGCGCCAGCAGCTTGGTCATGGACAGATCGAATTCACCCCTCCACTTT	CASSLVMDRSNSPLHF
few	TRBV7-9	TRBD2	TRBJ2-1	TGTGCCAGCAGCCCGTTTAGCGGGGAGCAGTTCTTC	CASSPFSGEQFF
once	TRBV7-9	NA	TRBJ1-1	TGTGCCAGCGGCCCAAAAGGCAGGGGCGCTGAAGCTTTCTTT	CASGPKGRGAEAFF
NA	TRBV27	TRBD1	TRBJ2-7	TGTGCCAGCAGTCGCAATACCGGGACAGGGTCCTACGAGCAGTACTTC	CASSRNTGTGSYEQYF
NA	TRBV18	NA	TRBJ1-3	TGTGCCAGCTCACCGGAGAGGGCATGGACCTCTGGAAACACCATATATTTT	CASSPERAWTSGNTIYF
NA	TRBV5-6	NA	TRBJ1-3	TGTGCCAGCAGCTTGGGTTGGGGCGTCTCTGGAAACACCATATATTTT	CASSLGWGVSGNTIYF
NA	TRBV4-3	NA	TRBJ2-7	TGCGCCAGCAGCCAAGAATCGAGCTCCTACGAGCAGTACTTC	CASSQESSSYEQYF
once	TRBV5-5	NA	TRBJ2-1	TGTGCCAGCGGCCGGGACTTGCGCTCCTACAATGAGCAGTTCTTC	CASGRDLRSYNEQFF
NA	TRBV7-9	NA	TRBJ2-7	TGTGCCAGCAGCTCATCCTCAGCGCCTTACGAGCAGTACTTC	CASSSSSAPYEQYF
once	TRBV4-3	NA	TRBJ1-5	TGCGCCAGCAGCCAAGATCCCGGGGGCAATCAGCCCCAGCATTTT	CASSQDPGGNQPQHF
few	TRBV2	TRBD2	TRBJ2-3	TGTGCCAGCAGTGAGGCCAGGACTAGCGTTTACACAGATACGCAGTATTTT	CASSEARTSVYTDTQYF
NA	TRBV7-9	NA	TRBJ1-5	TGTGCCAGCAGCTTAGGTACCGGGGAGGACAATCAGCCCCAGCATTTT	CASSLGTGEDNQPQHF
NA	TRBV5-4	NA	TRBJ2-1	TGTGCCAGCAGCTTGGGAAAGGACAGATCCTATGAGCAGTTCTTC	CASSLGKDRSYEQFF
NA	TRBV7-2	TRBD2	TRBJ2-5	TGTGCCAGCAGCCTACTAGCGAGGGAGACCCAGTACTTC	CASSLLARETQYF
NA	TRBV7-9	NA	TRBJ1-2	TGTGCCAGCAGCATCCGAACAGGAAGCTACACCTTC	CASSIRTGSYTF
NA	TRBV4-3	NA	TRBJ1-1	TGCGCCAGCAGCCAAGCCTATGCCCGGGACACTGAAGCTTTCTTT	CASSQAYARDTEAFF
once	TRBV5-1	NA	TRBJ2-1	TGCGCCAGCAGTTCTAGGGAGGCCTACAATGAGCAGTTCTTC	CASSSREAYNEQFF
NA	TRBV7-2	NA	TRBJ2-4	TGTGCCAGCAGCTCGTCTGCGTTCAACATTCAGTACTTC	CASSSSAFNIQYF
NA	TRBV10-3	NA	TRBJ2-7	TGTGCCATCAGTGAGATTACAGCCTACGAGCAGTACTTC	CAISEITAYEQYF
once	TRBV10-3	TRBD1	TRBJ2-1	TGTGCCATCAGTGATTCCCCCGGGATTAGGGGGCACCTCAATGAGCAGTTCTTC	CAISDSPGIRGHLNEQFF
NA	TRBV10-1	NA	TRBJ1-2	TGCGCCAGCAGTGAAGGCGGAAGCTATGGCTACACCTTC	CASSEGGSYGYTF
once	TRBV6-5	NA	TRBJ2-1	TGTGCCAGCAGTCGCCATGTTGGGACATCGGAGCAGTTCTTC	CASSRHVGTSEQFF
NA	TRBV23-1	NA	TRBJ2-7	TGCGCCAGCAGTCAGGGTAGGGGATTCCTCGAGCAGTACTTC	CASSQGRGFLEQYF